The next 8 T cell receptor beta chains were all read from a single sample in a study of blood T cell repertoires in COVID-19. Profiling relied on immunoSEQ multiplex PCR, and the TCRdb table lists in-frame clones only, not all of them. The sample has fewer than 250,000 clones, approximately 86% seen once. The specimen sequenced was PBMCs or T cells enriched from blood (not recorded which). These receptors all stem from a woman between 35 and 50 years old with acute COVID-19.

The chain has TRBV28 and TRBJ2-5, with TRBD2 matching over 9 bases. The CDR3 is 13 amino acids. Germline CDR1 and CDR2: MDHEN and SYDVKM. The J segment lost 5 bases and the V segment lost 8 bases, leaving 6 bases of the junction unmatched. The CDR3 nucleotides read TGTGCCAGCTACTCCGGGACTAGCGAGACCCAGTACTTC. Translating it yields CASYSGTSETQYF.

J is TRBJ1-5 and V is TRBV24-1, with 12 nucleotides matching TRBD1. The ends lost 2 bases at V and 1 base at J; junction bases unmatched: 2. The CDR3 covers 17 residues. Germline assignment: CDR1 KGHDR and CDR2 SFDVKD. The CDR3 DNA sequence: TGTGCCACCAGTGATTCTGGGACAGGGGGCAGCAATCAGCCCCAGCATTTT. It is translated as CATSDSGTGGSNQPQHF.

The chain carries TRBV7-8 and TRBJ2-1; no clear D gene. This CDR3 spans 15 amino acids. The germline V and J ends were trimmed by 2 bases and 0 bases, with 8 bases remaining between them. The germline CDR1 and CDR2 sequences are SGHVS and FQNEAQ. Written as DNA, the CDR3 is TGTGCCAGCAGCTTACTGTGGAGCTCCTACAATGAGCAGTTCTTC. Translating it yields CASSLLWSSYNEQFF.

V usage is TRBV24-1 and J usage is TRBJ2-3; D is perhaps TRBD2 (6 bases). Germline values: CDR1 KGHDR, CDR2 SFDVKD. V lost 3 bases and J lost 7, with 10 bases in between. CDR3 length: 13 residues. The CDR3, as DNA: TGTGCCACCAGTGATGATGGACTAAATACGCAGTATTTT. This codes for CATSDDGLNTQYF.

The genes are TRBV4-1 and TRBJ2-1, with 9 bases lining up with TRBD1. Germline CDR1 MGHRA, CDR2 YSYEKL. The J segment lost 2 bases and the V segment lost 4 bases, leaving 6 bases of the junction unmatched. CDR3 length: 16 amino acids. CDR3 loop: CASSRVGQGAYNEQFF. CDR3 DNA sequence: TGCGCCAGCAGCCGAGTGGGACAGGGCGCCTACAATGAGCAGTTCTTC.

The CDR3 DNA follows: TGTGCCAGCAGTTCCCGGACAGGGGTGAACACCGGGGAGCTGTTTTTT. Its protein is CASSSRTGVNTGELFF. The rearrangement links TRBV28 to TRBJ2-2, with 9 bases aligning to TRBD1. From germline, CDR1 is MDHEN and CDR2 SYDVKM. Losses at the gene ends were 4 bases for V and 1 base for J; bases not matched to a gene: 4. The CDR3 is 16 amino acids.

This chain connects TRBV7-2 to TRBJ2-5; perhaps TRBD1 as D (6 bases). The CDR3 is 17 amino acids. The V end was cut by 2 bases, the J end by 6 bases, with 22 bases between. Germline V gene lookup returns CDR1 SGHTA and CDR2 FQGNSA. The DNA for the CDR3 is TGTGCCAGCAGCTTACCTGACGGACAGCTAGGTTTAAAGACCCAGTACTTC. Encoded protein: CASSLPDGQLGLKTQYF.

V gene TRBV30 combines with J gene TRBJ2-5, with 10 bases lining up with TRBD1. Trimming at V came to 4 bases and at J to 7 bases, leaving 9 bases not matched to a gene. This CDR3 comprises 14 residues. From germline, CDR1 is GTSNPN and CDR2 SVGIG (reference sequence). The CDR3 sequence is CAWTQGQGKRTQYF. DNA for the CDR3: TGTGCCTGGACTCAGGGACAGGGGAAGAGGACCCAGTACTTC. The entire variable domain, with the rest obtained from reference TRBV30 and TRBJ2-5, is as follows: SQTIHQWPATLVQPVGSPLSLECTVEGTSNPNLYWYRQAAGRGLQLLFYSVGIGQISSEVPQNLSASRPQDRQFILSSKKLLLSDSGFYLCAWTQGQGKRTQYFGPGTRLLVL.